This passage covers 24 T cell receptor beta chains from one sample sequenced in a study of T-cell reconstitution after alpha-beta-depleted transplantation in children. Preparation of the TCRbeta library involved a method that used unique molecular identifiers. TCRdb redid the calling of the PCR reads with MiXCR, one entry per CDR3 protein. The table records hundreds of thousands of distinct CDR3 sequences, 10% to 15% of them present only once. The sample here was PBMCs, mostly from graft donor cells, taken 360 days after TCRalphabeta/CD19-depleted stem cell transplant. These receptors all stem from a male patient between 5 and 17 years old who had a stem cell transplant for acute myeloid leukemia, so the T cells may come from the graft donor.

The chain couples TRBV4-3 to TRBJ2-1; 8 nucleotides align to TRBD2. The CDR3 has 17 amino acids. Trimming cost V 0 bases and J 5 bases; bases outside gene matches: 9. Germline CDR1 LGHNA, CDR2 YSLEER. As DNA, the CDR3 is TGCGCCAGCAGCCAAGAAGGGACTAGTAGGGTGGACAATGAGCAGTTCTTC. Translating it yields CASSQEGTSRVDNEQFF.

V usage is TRBV28 and J usage is TRBJ2-7, with D perhaps given as TRBD1 or TRBD2 (6 bases each). V was clipped by 1 base and J by 6 bases, with 16 bases between them. The CDR3 consists of 15 residues. Germline V gene data show CDR1 as MDHEN and CDR2 as SYDVKM. The CDR3 region is CASSLFGGPLGEQYF. The CDR3 nucleotides read TGTGCCAGCAGTTTATTCGGGGGCCCCTTGGGCGAGCAGTACTTC.

This chain uses TRBV5-1 with TRBJ2-7; 10 positions match TRBD2. Germline-derived CDR1 and CDR2 are SGHRS and YFSETQ. The CDR3 runs to 16 residues. The J segment lost 6 bases and the V segment lost 1 base, leaving 10 bases of the junction unmatched. The CDR3 reads CASSLRARGLAAEQYF. The CDR3, as DNA: TGCGCCAGCAGCTTGAGGGCTAGAGGACTAGCGGCCGAGCAGTACTTC.

The V call is TRBV6-1, the J call TRBJ2-5; D is possibly TRBD1 (6 bases). This CDR3 spans 17 amino acids. Germline lookup yields CDR1 MNHNS and CDR2 SASEGT. V gave up 7 bases and J gave up 5 bases, with 26 bases separating them. CDR3 DNA sequence: TGTGCCAGCATTCGGGTCCCGCCTCAGGGGAGTCGGGAGACCCAGTACTTC. Its translation: CASIRVPPQGSRETQYF.

V gene TRBV2 combines with J gene TRBJ2-4; D unresolved. V was shortened by 0 bases and J by 9 bases, with 6 bases between the two germline ends. CDR1 is SNHLY, CDR2 FYNNEI, per germline. The length of the CDR3 is 12 residues. The DNA of the CDR3 is TGTGCCAGCAGTGAAGCGTGGGGCATTCAGTACTTC. Translation gives CASSEAWGIQYF.

This clonotype was seen many times. This sequence joins TRBV29-1 and TRBJ2-7, with 16 bases that match TRBD2. With 4 bases clipped from V and 1 base from J, the junction kept 7 bases outside the gene matches. Germline V lookup: CDR1 SQVTM, CDR2 ANQGSEA. The CDR3 extends over 17 amino acids. The CDR3 sequence is CSVVGTSGRAKSYEQYF. The CDR3 DNA sequence: TGCAGCGTTGTGGGGACTAGCGGGAGGGCCAAGTCCTACGAGCAGTACTTC.

This clonotype was counted at least ten times. The V call is TRBV12-3 or TRBV12-4, the J call TRBJ2-7; D is perhaps TRBD2 (6 bases). The CDR3 is 18 amino acids. Trimming cost V 4 bases and J 2 bases, with 24 bases left between them. The CDR3 loop is CASSSQSVERVFAYEQYF. The CDR3, as DNA: TGTGCCAGCAGTTCCCAATCCGTGGAGCGGGTTTTCGCCTACGAGCAGTACTTC.

This clonotype has at least ten counts. The rearrangement joins TRBV4-2 to TRBJ2-5, with 8 positions matching TRBD2. V shed 0 bases and J 4 bases; nucleotides not matched to a gene: 19. The CDR3 covers 20 residues. Looked up from germline, CDR1 is LGHNA and CDR2 is YNFKEQ. CDR3 protein: CASSQDKAGGPLIYRETQYF. For the CDR3, the DNA is TGTGCCAGCAGCCAAGATAAGGCGGGAGGACCTCTGATTTACCGAGAGACCCAGTACTTC.

The chain couples TRBV6-2 or TRBV6-3 to TRBJ2-7, with D tentatively TRBD1 (6 bases). Looked up from germline, CDR1 is MNHEY and CDR2 is SVGEGT. CDR3 length: 11 residues. V was trimmed by 11 bases and J by 3 bases, leaving 11 bases between them. The CDR3 sequence: CAVTDSYEQYF. DNA for the CDR3: TGTGCCGTGACGGACAGCTACGAGCAGTACTTC.

This clonotype occurred a few times. The junction departs from the called germline gene at one end, perhaps through a read error. The gene calls are TRBV7-7 and TRBJ2-1, with D perhaps given as TRBD1 or TRBD2 (5 bases each). This CDR3 is 13 amino acids long. Germline values: CDR1 SSHAT, CDR2 FNYEAQ (reference sequence). The CDR3 sequence is CASSLRGANEQFF. The CDR3 DNA sequence: TGTGCTAGCAGCTTACGAGGGGCCAATGAGCAGTTCTTC.

This clonotype showed up just a few times. The chain carries TRBV20-1 and TRBJ2-5; TRBD2 might be the D (6 bases). Trimming cost V 5 bases and J 5 bases, with 21 bases left between them. The germline V gene encodes CDR1 DFQATT and CDR2 SNEGSKA (reference sequence). The CDR3 runs to 15 residues. The CDR3 reads CSASQERRGRETQYF. As DNA, the CDR3 is TGCAGTGCTTCCCAAGAGAGGAGGGGAAGGGAGACCCAGTACTTC.

This chain links TRBV28 with TRBJ2-3; the D is unclear. This CDR3 has 19 amino acids. Germline V gene lookup returns CDR1 MDHEN and CDR2 SYDVKM. Trimming cost V 0 bases and J 1 base, with 20 bases left between them. The CDR3 DNA is TGTGCCAGCAGTTTATGGTCCGGGCTGGGGAAATGGGGCACAGATACGCAGTATTTT. As protein: CASSLWSGLGKWGTDTQYF. The variable domain in full, with the rest retrieved from reference TRBV28 and TRBJ2-3, is DVKVTQSSRYLVKRTGEKVFLECVQDMDHENMFWYRQDPGLGLRLIYFSYDVKMKEKGDIPEGYSVSREKKERFSLILESASTNQTSMYLCASSLWSGLGKWGTDTQYFGPGTRLTVL.

This clonotype was found a few times. The rearrangement joins TRBV7-6 to TRBJ2-2; 9 bases are a match to TRBD2. V was clipped by 5 bases and J by 3 bases; unmatched bases: 19. This CDR3 comprises 20 residues. The germline V gene has CDR1 SGHVS and CDR2 FNYEAQ. CDR3 sequence reads: CASSPPGFWREGPYTGELFF. The CDR3, as DNA: TGTGCCAGCAGCCCCCCGGGGTTCTGGCGGGAGGGCCCGTACACCGGGGAGCTGTTTTTT. The whole variable domain, filled in from reference TRBV7-6 and TRBJ2-2, reads GAGVSQSPRYKVTKRGQDVALRCDPISGHVSLYWYRQALGQGPEFLTYFNYEAQQDKSGLPNDRFSAERPEGSISTLTIQRTEQRDSAMYRCASSPPGFWREGPYTGELFFGEGSRLTVL.

The chain recombines TRBV6-1 with TRBJ2-1; 8 bases are a match to TRBD1. Germline V gene sequence: CDR1 MNHNS, CDR2 SASEGT. The junction had 4 bases not matched to a gene; V was cut back by 5 bases and J by 1 base. The CDR3 extends over 15 amino acids. This CDR3 reads CASSRQGQSYNEQFF. CDR3 DNA sequence: TGTGCCAGCAGTCGACAGGGGCAATCCTACAATGAGCAGTTCTTC.

Ten or more counts support this clonotype. The chain links TRBV15 to TRBJ2-2; no firm D call. Germline lookup yields CDR1 LNHNV and CDR2 YYDKDF (reference sequence). The V end was cut by 0 bases, the J end by 1 base, with 12 bases between. The CDR3 contains 17 residues. The CDR3 region is CATSRDSSLLNTGELFF. The CDR3 coding sequence is TGTGCCACCAGCAGAGATTCCAGCTTATTGAACACCGGGGAGCTGTTTTTT. Full variable domain (remainder filled in from reference TRBV15 and TRBJ2-2): DAMVIQNPRYQVTQFGKPVTLSCSQTLNHNVMYWYQQKSSQAPKLLFHYYDKDFNNEADTPDNFQSRRPNTSFCFLDIRSPGLGDTAMYLCATSRDSSLLNTGELFFGEGSRLTVL.

This clonotype has at least ten counts. This sequence joins TRBV3-1 and TRBJ2-5; D is perhaps TRBD2 (6 bases). Germline values: CDR1 LGHDT, CDR2 YNNKEL (reference sequence). Trimming shortened V by 4 bases and J by 5 bases, and 20 bases separated the two germline ends. This CDR3 has 16 amino acids. DNA for the CDR3: TGTGCCAGCAGCCCTTTTCCTACGGGAGTGGTGGAGACCCAGTACTTC. This gives the protein CASSPFPTGVVETQYF.

This clonotype has more than one count but fewer than ten. The V gene is TRBV28, the J gene TRBJ2-7, with 7 bases that match TRBD1. CDR1 and CDR2 (germline): MDHEN, SYDVKM. V gave up 5 bases and J gave up 2 bases; unmatched junction bases: 9. This CDR3 region has 15 residues. CDR3 nucleotide sequence: TGTGCCAGCAGTCTCCGGGACAGAATAACCTACGAGCAGTACTTC. Translation: CASSLRDRITYEQYF.

The gene calls are TRBV11-2 and TRBJ2-3; 8 nucleotides align to TRBD1. Trimming took 5 bases from V and 6 from J; bases not matched to a gene: 7. CDR3 length equals 14 residues. Germline V gene data show CDR1 as SGHAT and CDR2 as FQNNGV. The CDR3 region has the DNA TGTGCCAGCAGCCCGGGACAGGTCCCTGATACGCAGTATTTT. As protein: CASSPGQVPDTQYF. Based on the CDR3 plus reference TRBV11-2 and TRBJ2-3, the full variable domain is EAGVAQSPRYKIIEKRQSVAFWCNPISGHATLYWYQQILGQGPKLLIQFQNNGVVDDSQLPKDRFSAERLKGVDSTLKIQPAKLEDSAVYLCASSPGQVPDTQYFGPGTRLTVL.

This clonotype was detected many times. The J gene is TRBJ2-1, the V gene TRBV4-2; 8 nucleotides match TRBD2. V shed 0 bases and J 5 bases; nucleotides not matched to a gene: 6. CDR1 is LGHNA, CDR2 YNFKEQ, per germline. The CDR3 has 16 residues. This chain's CDR3 is CASSQEKRGKDNEQFF. The CDR3 DNA reads TGTGCCAGCAGCCAAGAAAAGCGGGGGAAGGACAATGAGCAGTTCTTC.

J is TRBJ2-7 and V is TRBV20-1; possibly TRBD1 for D (5 bases). The CDR3 is 14 amino acids. Trimming removed 4 bases from V and 3 bases from J, with 16 bases in between. Germline values: CDR1 DFQATT, CDR2 SNEGSKA (reference sequence). CDR3 in DNA: TGCAGTGCTATGGCAGGGCTAAGGAGCTACGAGCAGTACTTC. Translated: CSAMAGLRSYEQYF.

The V gene is TRBV7-2, the J gene TRBJ2-7; D might be TRBD2 (7 bases). CDR1 is SGHTA and CDR2 is FQGNSA in the germline V gene. There are 17 residues in the CDR3. V was shortened by 5 bases and J by 3 bases, with 23 bases between the two germline ends. The CDR3 DNA reads TGTGCCAGCAGCACCCAATGGGGGGGCGGCTCCTTCTACGAGCAGTACTTC. Translated, it gives CASSTQWGGGSFYEQYF. The whole variable domain, remainder taken from reference TRBV7-2 and TRBJ2-7, is GAGVSQSPSNKVTEKGKDVELRCDPISGHTALYWYRQSLGQGLEFLIYFQGNSAPDKSGLPSDRFSAERTGGSVSTLTIQRTQQEDSAVYLCASSTQWGGGSFYEQYFGPGTRLTVT.

This rearrangement joins TRBV7-9 to TRBJ2-7; 10 bases align to TRBD1. The CDR3 covers 13 residues. V was clipped by 6 bases and J by 5 bases; unmatched bases: 4. Germline CDR1 SEHNR, CDR2 FQNEAQ (reference sequence). This CDR3 reads CASRRQGAHEQYF. In nucleotides, the CDR3 is TGTGCCAGCAGAAGACAGGGGGCCCACGAGCAGTACTTC.

This clonotype was detected a few times. The chain links TRBV28 to TRBJ2-3; 7 nucleotides agree with TRBD2. V was clipped by 11 bases and J by 2 bases; unmatched bases: 7. This CDR3 comprises 13 residues. Germline-derived CDR1 and CDR2 are MDHEN and SYDVKM. The CDR3 region is CAENGRFTDTQYF. For the CDR3, the DNA is TGTGCCGAGAACGGGAGGTTCACAGATACGCAGTATTTT. Supplemented by reference TRBV28 and TRBJ2-3, the full variable domain reads DVKVTQSSRYLVKRTGEKVFLECVQDMDHENMFWYRQDPGLGLRLIYFSYDVKMKEKGDIPEGYSVSREKKERFSLILESASTNQTSMYLCAENGRFTDTQYFGPGTRLTVL.

The genes are TRBV2 and TRBJ1-2; D gene unclear. The CDR3 totals 9 residues. In germline, CDR1 is SNHLY, CDR2 FYNNEI. Trimming removed 8 bases at V and 5 bases at J, with 3 bases between. The CDR3 sequence is CASGYGYTF. DNA for the CDR3: TGTGCCAGCGGTTATGGCTACACCTTC. Full variable domain (remainder filled in from reference TRBV2 and TRBJ1-2): EPEVTQTPSHQVTQMGQEVILRCVPISNHLYFYWYRQILGQKVEFLVSFYNNEISEKSEIFDDQFSVERPDGSNFTLKIRSTKLEDSAMYFCASGYGYTFGSGTRLTVV.